Shown below are 26 T cell receptor beta chains from a single sample sequenced in a study of blood T cells in healthy people across ages. PCR was performed a second time for roughly 7 to 12 cycles using a sample-barcoded 5' primer and a J-beta primer mix. TCRdb re-analysed the 5' RACE reads in MiXCR, keeping a single row per CDR3 protein. The sample consists of 1.2 million to 1.5 million distinct CDR3 sequences, approximately 60% of them appearing once. Specimen: blood. These TCRs come from a young man in good health.

The chain is built from TRBV3-1 and TRBJ1-2, with 8 bases matching TRBD1. The CDR3 sequence is 14 residues long. Germline assignment: CDR1 LGHDT and CDR2 YNNKEL (reference sequence). The V segment lost 5 bases and the J segment 3 bases; nucleotides outside the gene matches: 5. Written as DNA, the CDR3 is TGTGCCAGCAGCATGGCAGGGGGCGACTATGGCTACACCTTC. Protein sequence: CASSMAGGDYGYTF.

This clonotype was observed a few times. V gene TRBV27 combines with J gene TRBJ2-7; 10 nucleotides align to TRBD1. CDR3 size: 17 residues. V dropped 0 bases and J dropped 3; count of bases not matched to a gene: 8. CDR1 and CDR2 (germline): MNHEY, SMNVEV (reference sequence). CDR3 in amino acids: CASSLSRQGAQGYEQYF. The DNA of the CDR3 is TGTGCCAGCAGTTTATCTAGACAGGGGGCGCAAGGCTACGAGCAGTACTTC.

V usage is TRBV25-1 and J usage is TRBJ2-2, with 9 nucleotides matching TRBD2. There are 19 residues in the CDR3. CDR1 is MGHDK, CDR2 SYGVNS, per germline. V shed 2 bases, J shed 3 bases, and the junction held 13 bases outside the gene matches. CDR3 sequence reads: CASSERITGGGAYTGELFF. CDR3 bases: TGTGCCAGCAGTGAAAGGATCACCGGCGGGGGGGCTTACACCGGGGAGCTGTTTTTT. Drawing the rest from reference TRBV25-1 and TRBJ2-2, the complete variable domain is EADIYQTPRYLVIGTGKKITLECSQTMGHDKMYWYQQDPGMELHLIHYSYGVNSTEKGDLSSESTVSRIRTEHFPLTLESARPSHTSQYLCASSERITGGGAYTGELFFGEGSRLTVL.

This clonotype has more than one count but fewer than ten. V is TRBV20-1 and J is TRBJ2-7, with 9 bases matching TRBD1. CDR1 is DFQATT and CDR2 is SNEGSKA in the germline V gene (reference sequence). The CDR3 loop spans 17 amino acids. V dropped 1 base and J dropped 4; count of bases not matched to a gene: 14. The DNA of the CDR3 is TGCAGTGCTAGAGGGGTCTCCCGGGACAGGGATGTTTACGAGCAGTACTTC. The encoded protein is CSARGVSRDRDVYEQYF.

The chain uses TRBV7-2 and TRBJ2-3, with D perhaps TRBD2 (6 bases). The V gene's germline CDR1 is SGHTA and CDR2 FQGNSA. This CDR3 is built from 15 residues. Trimming left V 1 base short and J 2 bases short, with 10 bases between. CDR3 in DNA: TGTGCCAGCAGCTTAGGGGGGGATCACACAGATACGCAGTATTTT. Protein: CASSLGGDHTDTQYF.

This clonotype was seen a handful of times. The rearrangement links TRBV15 to TRBJ1-4, with D perhaps matching TRBD1 (6 bases). With 3 bases removed from V and 8 bases from J, the gap between germline ends came to 16 bases. This CDR3 region has 15 residues. The germline V gene has CDR1 LNHNV and CDR2 YYDKDF (reference sequence). The DNA for the CDR3 is TGTGCCACCAGCAGCTGGGGGCAGGCTCAAGAAAAACTGTTTTTT. This encodes CATSSWGQAQEKLFF.

The chain carries TRBV7-9 and TRBJ2-1; 10 bases agree with TRBD2. The germline CDR1 and CDR2 sequences are SEHNR and FQNEAQ (reference sequence). The CDR3 has 17 amino acids. V trimming: 5 bases; J trimming: 0 bases; junction bases outside the gene matches: 7. As DNA, the CDR3 is TGTGCCAGCAGCAAGCCGTCTAGCGGGAGCTCCTACAATGAGCAGTTCTTC. Translated: CASSKPSSGSSYNEQFF.

This clonotype was recorded once. The chain couples TRBV10-3 to TRBJ1-6, with D possibly TRBD1 on 5 matching bases. This CDR3 spans 13 amino acids. Germline V gene sequence: CDR1 ENHRY, CDR2 SYGVKD. V was trimmed by 5 bases and J by 5 bases, leaving 7 bases between them. Written as DNA, the CDR3 is TGTGCCATCAGTACAGGTGATAATTCACCCCTCCACTTT. Encoded protein: CAISTGDNSPLHF.

The chain combines TRBV4-1 with TRBJ2-7, with unresolved D. CDR1 and CDR2 (germline): MGHRA, YSYEKL. V lost 0 bases and J lost 3, with 15 bases in between. The CDR3 is 16 residues long. Written as DNA, the CDR3 is TGCGCCAGCAGCCAAGATGCCGTCGTCAGGAACTACGAGCAGTACTTC. This sequence encodes CASSQDAVVRNYEQYF.

This rearrangement joins TRBV4-2 to TRBJ1-2, with D tentatively TRBD1 (6 bases). Germline values: CDR1 LGHNA, CDR2 YNFKEQ. CDR3 length equals 14 residues. The V and J ends lost 0 bases and 6 bases respectively, with 11 bases between them. The CDR3: CASSQEAGAHGYTF. The DNA for the CDR3 is TGTGCCAGCAGCCAAGAGGCAGGGGCACATGGCTACACCTTC.

The rearrangement joins TRBV7-9 to TRBJ2-7; D is ambiguous. The CDR3 has 14 amino acids. The ends were cut back, 7 bases at V and 6 bases at J, with 19 bases in the middle. Germline lookup yields CDR1 SEHNR and CDR2 FQNEAQ (reference sequence). The CDR3 loop is CASIHRERLGEQYF. CDR3 bases: TGTGCCAGCATCCACCGCGAACGCCTAGGCGAGCAGTACTTC.

With regard to this clonotype: The junction differs from germline at one of its ends, possibly a read error. The rearrangement uses TRBV28 and TRBJ2-7, with 10 bases lining up with TRBD2. The CDR3 totals 15 residues. Germline values: CDR1 MDHEN, CDR2 SYDVKM. CDR3 residues: CAGSLATSGEYEQYF. Written as DNA, the CDR3 is TGTGCCGGCAGTTTAGCTACTAGCGGGGAGTACGAGCAGTACTTC.

The chain uses TRBV7-9 and TRBJ2-7; 7 bases fit TRBD1. Trimming took 6 bases from V and 2 from J; bases not matched to a gene: 10. This CDR3 has 15 residues. Per the germline V gene, CDR1 is SEHNR and CDR2 is FQNEAQ (reference sequence). In DNA, the CDR3 is TGTGCCAGCAGAACAAAGACAGGGACAACCTACGAGCAGTACTTC. Translating gives CASRTKTGTTYEQYF.

The chain couples TRBV4-1 to TRBJ1-2; D not certain. CDR1 and CDR2 (germline): MGHRA, YSYEKL. CDR3 size: 15 residues. The V gene lost 4 bases and the J gene lost 8 bases, with 20 bases spanning the gap. CDR3 loop: CASSPLGRSWTGYTF. CDR3 in DNA: TGCGCCAGCAGCCCCCTGGGTCGATCCTGGACGGGCTACACCTTC.

This rearrangement joins TRBV20-1 to TRBJ2-4, with a weak D call TRBD1 (5 bases). The DNA end favors TRBJ2-7, so the J call may be wrong. Germline loops: CDR1 DFQATT, CDR2 SNEGSKA (reference sequence). The CDR3 is 14 amino acids. The CDR3, as DNA: TGCAGTGCTAGAGATTACTTCGACAGCTACGAGCAGTACTTC. This sequence encodes CSARDYFDSYEQYF.

The rearrangement links TRBV2 to TRBJ2-5; no definite D call. V was pared by 3 bases and J by 6 bases, with 14 bases between. The CDR3 contains 14 residues. The germline gives CDR1 SNHLY, CDR2 FYNNEI. CDR3 sequence (DNA): TGTGCCAGCAGTGACAGAGGATATCAGAAGACCCAGTACTTC. Its protein product is CASSDRGYQKTQYF. The full variable domain, in which reference TRBV2 and TRBJ2-5 provide the parts outside the CDR3, is EPEVTQTPSHQVTQMGQEVILRCVPISNHLYFYWYRQILGQKVEFLVSFYNNEISEKSEIFDDQFSVERPDGSNFTLKIRSTKLEDSAMYFCASSDRGYQKTQYFGPGTRLLVL.

The genes are TRBV6-5 and TRBJ1-2; tentative D call: TRBD1 (5 bases). With 7 bases removed from V and 8 bases from J, the gap between germline ends came to 17 bases. Germline lookup yields CDR1 MNHEY and CDR2 SVGAGI. CDR3 length: 13 residues. The CDR3 reads CASTPDGGEGYTF. Here the CDR3 DNA reads TGTGCCAGCACCCCAGATGGGGGGGAGGGCTACACCTTC.

This chain connects TRBV25-1 to TRBJ1-1; D gene unclear. The V end lost 3 bases, the J end lost 11 bases, and 13 bases lay between the germline ends. The CDR3 is made up of 12 amino acids. Germline V gene lookup returns CDR1 MGHDK and CDR2 SYGVNS. CDR3 protein: CASSDTSPAAFF. For the CDR3, the DNA is TGTGCCAGCAGTGATACCTCGCCGGCGGCTTTCTTT.

In this sample, this clonotype turned up a few times. The CDR3 sequence is CASSVSTGDGVYGYTF. CDR3 nucleotides: TGTGCCAGCAGTGTTTCGACCGGGGACGGCGTCTATGGCTACACCTTC. V is TRBV2 and J is TRBJ1-2; tentatively, D is TRBD1 (5 bases). The CDR3 loop spans 16 amino acids. Trimming removed 4 bases at V and 4 bases at J, with 19 bases between. Germline V lookup: CDR1 SNHLY, CDR2 FYNNEI.

The chain has TRBV6-2 or TRBV6-3 and TRBJ2-7; TRBD2 is a possible D gene (5 bases). Per the germline V gene, CDR1 is MNHEY and CDR2 is SVGEGT. CDR3 length equals 15 residues. Between the trimmed V and J ends, which lost 5 bases and 0 bases, there was a span of 14 bases. The CDR3 loop is CASSPLPGSSYEQYF. CDR3 coding DNA: TGTGCCAGCAGTCCACTCCCGGGGAGCTCCTACGAGCAGTACTTC.

The chain combines TRBV4-2 with TRBJ1-6; unclear D gene. The germline gives CDR1 LGHNA, CDR2 YNFKEQ. V shed 0 bases and J shed 10 bases, with 22 bases lying between them. The CDR3 has 18 amino acids. The CDR3 nucleotides read TGTGCCAGCAGCCAAGATTCTATAGTCGGAGGGAAGGGCTCACCCCTCCACTTT. Amino acid sequence: CASSQDSIVGGKGSPLHF.

With respect to this clonotype: Its ends do not fully match the called genes, so a read error is possible. The chain couples TRBV4-3 to TRBJ1-1, with D tentatively TRBD1 (5 bases). The CDR3 extends over 16 amino acids. The germline gives CDR1 LGHNA, CDR2 YSLEER. The CDR3 reads CASNQERRGRNTEAFF. As DNA, the CDR3 is TGCGCCAGCAACCAAGAGAGGAGGGGACGGAACACTGAAGCTTTCTTT.

V is TRBV12-3 or TRBV12-4 and J is TRBJ2-3; D remains unclear. The CDR3 loop spans 15 amino acids. The V end lost 2 bases, the J end lost 0 bases, and 9 bases lay between the germline ends. DNA for the CDR3: TGTGCCAGCAGTTTACTGAGATCTAGCACAGATACGCAGTATTTT. Protein product: CASSLLRSSTDTQYF.

This chain links TRBV6-2 or TRBV6-3 with TRBJ2-3; TRBD2 aligns across 10 bases. V lost 2 bases, J lost 5 bases, and 10 bases stayed unmatched. The CDR3 totals 17 residues. Germline loops: CDR1 MNHEY, CDR2 SVGEGT. The CDR3 nucleotides are TGTGCCAGCAGTTACGAACCGGGACTAGCGATTGGAGATACGCAGTATTTT. Its protein is CASSYEPGLAIGDTQYF.

This chain uses TRBV7-2 with TRBJ2-5; no firm D call. The CDR3 is 13 residues long. Trimming took 2 bases from V and 5 from J, leaving 9 bases between them. CDR1 and CDR2 from the germline V gene are SGHTA and FQGNSA. The DNA for the CDR3 is TGTGCCAGCAGCTTACCCGTGGAGGAGACCCAGTACTTC. Translated, it gives CASSLPVEETQYF.

This chain links TRBV4-1 with TRBJ1-1; no clear D. The CDR3 length is 15 residues. Germline assignment: CDR1 MGHRA and CDR2 YSYEKL. The germline V and J ends were trimmed by 7 bases and 0 bases, with 15 bases remaining between them. CDR3 sequence: CASTRTMTMNTEAFF. The CDR3 DNA is TGCGCCAGCACACGAACGATGACGATGAACACTGAAGCTTTCTTT.